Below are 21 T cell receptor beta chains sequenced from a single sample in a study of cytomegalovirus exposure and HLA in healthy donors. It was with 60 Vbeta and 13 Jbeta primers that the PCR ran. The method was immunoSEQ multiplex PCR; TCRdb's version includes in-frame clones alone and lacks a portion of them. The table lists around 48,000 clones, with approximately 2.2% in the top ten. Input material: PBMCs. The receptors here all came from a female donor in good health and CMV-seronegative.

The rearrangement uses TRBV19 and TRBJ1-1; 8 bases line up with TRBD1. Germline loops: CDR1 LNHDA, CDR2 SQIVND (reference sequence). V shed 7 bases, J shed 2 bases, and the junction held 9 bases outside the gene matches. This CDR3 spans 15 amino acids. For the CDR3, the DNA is TGTGCCAGTACCTTAACAGGGGGACCTAACACTGAAGCTTTCTTT. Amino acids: CASTLTGGPNTEAFF.

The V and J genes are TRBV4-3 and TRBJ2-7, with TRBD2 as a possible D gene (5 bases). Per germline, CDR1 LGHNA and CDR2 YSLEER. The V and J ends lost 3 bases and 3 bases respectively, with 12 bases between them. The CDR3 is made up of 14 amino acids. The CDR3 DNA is TGCGCCAGCAGCCAGGGAGTACTAAACTACGAGCAGTACTTC. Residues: CASSQGVLNYEQYF.

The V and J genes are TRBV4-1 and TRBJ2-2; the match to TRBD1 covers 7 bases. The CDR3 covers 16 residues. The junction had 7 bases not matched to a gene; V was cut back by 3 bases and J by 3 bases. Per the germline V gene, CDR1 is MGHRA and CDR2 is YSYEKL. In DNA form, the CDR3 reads TGCGCCAGCAGCCATAGACAGGGTTCGGACACCGGGGAGCTGTTTTTT. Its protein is CASSHRQGSDTGELFF.

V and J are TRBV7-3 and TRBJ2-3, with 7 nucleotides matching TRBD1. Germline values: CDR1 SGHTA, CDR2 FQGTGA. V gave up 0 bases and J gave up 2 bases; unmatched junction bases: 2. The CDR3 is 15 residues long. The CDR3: CASSLTGGSTDTQYF. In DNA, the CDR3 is TGTGCCAGCAGCTTAACAGGGGGCTCCACAGATACGCAGTATTTT.

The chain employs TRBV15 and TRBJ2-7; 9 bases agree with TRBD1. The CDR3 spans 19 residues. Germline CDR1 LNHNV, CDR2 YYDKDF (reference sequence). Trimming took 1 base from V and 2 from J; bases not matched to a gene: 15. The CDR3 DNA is TGTGCCACCAGCAGAGGGGCCTTTGGGACAGGGATATTAGCCTACGAGCAGTACTTC. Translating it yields CATSRGAFGTGILAYEQYF.

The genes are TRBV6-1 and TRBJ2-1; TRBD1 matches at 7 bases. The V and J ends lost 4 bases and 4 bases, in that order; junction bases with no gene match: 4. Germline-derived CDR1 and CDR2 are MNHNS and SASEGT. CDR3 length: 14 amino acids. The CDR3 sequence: CASSVGQIYNEQFF. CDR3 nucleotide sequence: TGTGCCAGCAGTGTGGGACAGATATACAATGAGCAGTTCTTC.

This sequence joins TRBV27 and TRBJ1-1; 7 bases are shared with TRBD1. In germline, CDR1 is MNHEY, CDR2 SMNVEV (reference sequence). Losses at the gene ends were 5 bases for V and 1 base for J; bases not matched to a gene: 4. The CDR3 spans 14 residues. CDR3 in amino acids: CASSIYRGNTEAFF. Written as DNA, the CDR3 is TGTGCCAGCAGTATCTACAGGGGGAACACTGAAGCTTTCTTT.

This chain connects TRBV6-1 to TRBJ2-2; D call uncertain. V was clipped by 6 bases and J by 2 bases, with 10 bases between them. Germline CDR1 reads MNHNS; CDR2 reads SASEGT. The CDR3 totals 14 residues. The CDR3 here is CASRASANTGELFF. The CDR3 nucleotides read TGTGCCAGCAGAGCCTCTGCTAACACCGGGGAGCTGTTTTTT.

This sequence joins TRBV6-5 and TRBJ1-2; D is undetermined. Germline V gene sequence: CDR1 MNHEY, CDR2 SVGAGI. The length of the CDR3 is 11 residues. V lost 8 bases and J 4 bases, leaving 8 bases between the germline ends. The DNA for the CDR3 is TGTGCCAGCCGTTCACTCTATGGCTACACCTTC. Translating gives CASRSLYGYTF.

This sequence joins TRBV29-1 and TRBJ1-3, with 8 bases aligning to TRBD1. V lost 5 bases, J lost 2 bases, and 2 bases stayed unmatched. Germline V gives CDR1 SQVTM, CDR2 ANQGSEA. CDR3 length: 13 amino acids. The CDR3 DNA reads TGCAGCGTTCAACAGGGGGCTGGAAACACCATATATTTT. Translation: CSVQQGAGNTIYF.

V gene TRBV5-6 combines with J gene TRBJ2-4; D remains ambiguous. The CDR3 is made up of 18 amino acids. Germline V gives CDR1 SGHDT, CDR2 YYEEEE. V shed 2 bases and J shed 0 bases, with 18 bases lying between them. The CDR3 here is CASSFGGTNPLAKNIQYF. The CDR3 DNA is TGTGCCAGCAGCTTCGGCGGAACCAACCCGCTAGCCAAAAACATTCAGTACTTC. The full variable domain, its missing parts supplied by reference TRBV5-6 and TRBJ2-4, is DAGVTQSPTHLIKTRGQQVTLRCSPKSGHDTVSWYQQALGQGPQFIFQYYEEEERQRGNFPDRFSGHQFPNYSSELNVNALLLGDSALYLCASSFGGTNPLAKNIQYFGAGTRLSVL.

CDR3 in amino acids: CSASRDTQYF. As DNA, the CDR3 is TGCAGTGCTAGTCGAGATACGCAGTATTTT. The gene calls are TRBV20-1 and TRBJ2-3; D is undetermined. CDR1 and CDR2 from the germline V gene are DFQATT and SNEGSKA (reference sequence). V lost 3 bases, J lost 5 bases, and 3 bases lay in between. CDR3 length equals 10 residues.

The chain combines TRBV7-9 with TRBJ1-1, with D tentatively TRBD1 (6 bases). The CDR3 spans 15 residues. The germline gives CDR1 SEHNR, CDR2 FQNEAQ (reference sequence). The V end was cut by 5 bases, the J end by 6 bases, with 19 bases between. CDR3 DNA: TGTGCCAGCAGCCTAGGGGGGGGCCCCCAGCCTGAAGCTTTCTTT. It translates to CASSLGGGPQPEAFF.

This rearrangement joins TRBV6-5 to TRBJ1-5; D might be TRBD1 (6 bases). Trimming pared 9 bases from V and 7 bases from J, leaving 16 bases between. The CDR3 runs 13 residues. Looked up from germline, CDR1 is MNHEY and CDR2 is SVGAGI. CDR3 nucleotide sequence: TGTGCCAGTTCCAGGGGATTGATACAGCCCCAGCATTTT. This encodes CASSRGLIQPQHF.

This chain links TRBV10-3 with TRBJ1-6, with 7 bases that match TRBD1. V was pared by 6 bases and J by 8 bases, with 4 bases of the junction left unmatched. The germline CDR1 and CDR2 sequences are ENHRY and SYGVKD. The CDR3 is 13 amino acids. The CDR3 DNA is TGTGCCATCAGAGGGGACAGCGATTCACCCCTCCACTTT. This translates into CAIRGDSDSPLHF.

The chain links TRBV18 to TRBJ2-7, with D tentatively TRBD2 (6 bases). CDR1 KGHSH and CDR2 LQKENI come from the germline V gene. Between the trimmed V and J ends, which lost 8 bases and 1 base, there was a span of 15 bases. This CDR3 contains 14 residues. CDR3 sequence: CASAGQRASYEQYF. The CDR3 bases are TGTGCCAGCGCGGGCCAGCGGGCGTCCTACGAGCAGTACTTC.

CDR3 sequence: CASSRDSYNEQFF. The CDR3 DNA reads TGTGCCAGCAGTAGGGACAGCTACAATGAGCAGTTCTTC. The chain links TRBV6-5 to TRBJ2-1, with 7 bases fitting TRBD1. Germline V gives CDR1 MNHEY, CDR2 SVGAGI. This CDR3 has 13 amino acids. After removal of 5 bases from V and 3 bases from J, the junction contained 1 base not matched to a gene.

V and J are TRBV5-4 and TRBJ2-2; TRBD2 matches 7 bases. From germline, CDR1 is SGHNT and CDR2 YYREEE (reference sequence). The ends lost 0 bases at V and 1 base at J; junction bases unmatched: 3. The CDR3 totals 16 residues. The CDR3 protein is CASSLGRGGNTGELFF. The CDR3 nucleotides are TGTGCCAGCAGCTTGGGTCGCGGGGGGAACACCGGGGAGCTGTTTTTT.

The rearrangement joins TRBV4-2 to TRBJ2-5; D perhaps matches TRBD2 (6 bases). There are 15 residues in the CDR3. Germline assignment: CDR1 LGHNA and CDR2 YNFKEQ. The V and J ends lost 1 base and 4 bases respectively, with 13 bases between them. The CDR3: CASSQGLSGGETQYF. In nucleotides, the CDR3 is TGTGCCAGCAGCCAAGGTTTGTCCGGGGGAGAGACCCAGTACTTC.

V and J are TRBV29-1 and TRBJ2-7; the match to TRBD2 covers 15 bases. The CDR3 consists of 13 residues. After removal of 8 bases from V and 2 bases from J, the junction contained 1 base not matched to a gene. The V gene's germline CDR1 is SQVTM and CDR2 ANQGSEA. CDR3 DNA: TGCAGCCGGACTAGCGGGAGGGCCTACGAGCAGTACTTC. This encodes CSRTSGRAYEQYF.

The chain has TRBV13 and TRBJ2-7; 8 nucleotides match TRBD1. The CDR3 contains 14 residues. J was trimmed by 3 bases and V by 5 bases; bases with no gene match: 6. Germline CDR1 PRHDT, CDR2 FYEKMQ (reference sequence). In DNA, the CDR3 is TGTGCCAGCAGCCGAGGCGGACAGGGCTACGAGCAGTACTTC. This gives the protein CASSRGGQGYEQYF.